This T cell receptor beta chain was recorded in a study of blood T cell repertoires in COVID-19 (dated by TCRdb to 2020 to 2022). Regarding the research as a whole: The collaborator samples originated in the United States, Italy and Spain and spanned the acute and convalescent phases of COVID-19. The prospective study material was composed of cDNA or gDNA derived from T cells, B-cell-depleted T cells, or PBMCs. The dataset comprised deeply sampled blood TCRbeta repertoires from subjects exposed to, actively infected with, or recovered from COVID-19. The repertoires were released in a freely available public database intended as a resource for research on the immune response to SARS-CoV-2. The samples were drawn from the first 160 participants of the ongoing ImmuneRACE study and from 1,254 subjects provided by 6 global collaborators. Nearly every sample came with metadata listing a de-identified subject ID, COVID-19 status, age in years and sex. HLA class I and class II types, where available, came from metadata supplied by the sample provider rather than from assay-based typing. Study-level results and caveats: Clinical and demographic metadata were provided uncurated, with the amount varying by source and participant.

A remark on this clone: The antigen it recognizes is unknown. No base quality information exists; no much larger clone differs at one position.

Another Seattle source contributed samples from volunteer blood donors who had recovered from COVID-19. Whole blood was collected in K2EDTA tubes by collaborating institutions according to the institutions' own protocols. For TCRbeta analysis, collaborators shipped samples in one of three forms: frozen whole blood, isolated PBMCs, or DNA extracted from either of those sample types. CDR1 and CDR2 are drawn from the germline V gene: MDHEN, SYDVKM. After removal of 3 bases from V and 6 bases from J, the junction retains 4 bases not matched to a gene. The CDR3 covers 13 residues, taking in both the cysteine and the phenylalanine. The DNA shown is the 39-base CDR3, in frame from base 1. TCRbeta CDR3 regions were amplified from genomic DNA using the immunoSEQ Assay, a bias-controlled multiplex PCR. The study's own analysis went as follows. Nucleated cell counts per sample were estimated from amplification of reference gene primers within the assay. To quantify the absolute abundance of each unique TCRbeta CDR3 rearrangement, sequence reads were collapsed and filtered. For each sample, productive Simpson clonality was calculated as the square root of Simpson's diversity index over productive rearrangements. Drawn from immuneACCESS, this table holds only the in-frame rearrangements with V and J called that TCRdb kept. Clones are partly lost; checked studies trace under half to an unresolved V gene and leave the rest unexplained. The V and J calls and clone size were taken over from that table, and D and trimming were inferred from the DNA. This sample lists a few hundred thousand clones; roughly 87% were detected once. The top ten clonotypes cover roughly 4.5% of the sample.

The receptor's source is a woman aged 40-49 years who had recovered from COVID-19. Sequenced input: peripheral blood. The V gene is TRBV28 and the J gene is TRBJ1-2, with 7 middle bases fitting TRBD1. The CDR3 amino acid sequence is: CASSFGGGNGYTF. The DNA sequence is as follows: TGTGCCAGCAGTTTTGGAGGGGGCAATGGCTACACCTTC.